This T cell receptor (beta chain) was found in a study of T cell repertoires in cytomegalovirus infection. Study information: Shared public TCR beta signatures pointed to both CMV infection and a matching HLA type. Study-level points and caveats: The cumulative frequency of public TCR beta families identified carriers of CMV plus the relevant HLA. The ex vivo response was dominated by HLA-C-restricted CMV-specific TCR beta clonotypes.

Concerning this clonotype: As yet, its antigen is unknown.

CDR3 size: 15 residues. The V gene lost 6 bases and the J gene lost 1 base, with 15 bases spanning the gap. CDR1 is MNHEY and CDR2 is SVGAGI in the germline V gene. TCRdb analysed the reads with MiXCR anew, one entry per CDR3 protein. The sample comprises some 130,000 distinct CDR3 sequences, roughly a third of which are singletons, and around 50% rests with the top ten. V gene TRBV6-5 combines with J gene TRBJ2-5; D is ambiguous. This specimen was CD8+ T cells from cultured PBMCs, taken from culture after CMV antigen stimulation. This clonotype was sampled from a human donor in good health (CMV status not recorded). Some clones in this sample may be carry-over from other donors' samples. DNA for the CDR3: TGTGCCAGCAGCCGATCGGCCTTAACCCAAGAGACCCAGTACTTC. Residues: CASSRSALTQETQYF.